The clone carrying this T cell receptor (beta chain) occurred a few times. The CDR3 has 15 residues. CDR1 is GTSNPN and CDR2 is SVGIG in the germline V gene (reference sequence). The trim removed 1 base at V and 7 bases at J, leaving 6 bases unmatched. T lymphocytes (CD4+ and CD8+) were sorted from PBMCs. It was cDNA, reverse transcribed from extracted RNA, that served as the sequencing template. The protocol was immunoSEQ multiplex PCR, while the TCRdb copy is restricted to in-frame clones and leaves out a portion. Among hundreds of thousands of clones listed, about 53% were seen once. The data originate from a study of CD8+ T cells in alopecia areata.

V gene TRBV30 combines with J gene TRBJ2-7; 14 bases line up with TRBD2. The source material was CD4+ T cells sorted from blood, sampled at week 0. The TCR originated in a human donor with alopecia areata. This chain's CDR3 is CAWSDRTSGRWEQYF. In DNA form, the CDR3 reads TGTGCCTGGAGTGATCGGACTAGCGGGAGGTGGGAGCAGTACTTC.